The clone carrying this T cell receptor beta chain occurred once. This entry belongs to a study of blood T cell repertoires in COVID-19. Study background: COVID-19 samples, acute and convalescent, were from the United States, Italy and Spain. T cells, B-cell-depleted T cells, or PBMCs supplied cDNA or gDNA.

V dropped 4 bases and J dropped 5; count of bases not matched to a gene: 9. Germline V gives CDR1 SGDLS, CDR2 YYNGEE. This CDR3 has 15 amino acids. The protocol was immunoSEQ multiplex PCR, while the TCRdb copy is restricted to in-frame clones and leaves out a portion. The data contain about 440,000 clones, roughly 87% of them singletons. Adults between about 18 and 95 years of age took part from about 24 US areas. Participants had their cohort set by participant-reported clinical history. The TCR sequence derives from a woman aged 18-29 years with acute COVID-19. The sample taken for sequencing was PBMCs or T cells enriched from blood (not recorded which). This chain joins TRBV9 and TRBJ2-7; 10 bases line up with TRBD1. This chain's CDR3 is CASSLIGQGDHEQYF. The CDR3, as DNA: TGTGCCAGCAGCCTGATAGGACAGGGGGATCACGAGCAGTACTTC. The entire variable domain, with the rest obtained from reference TRBV9 and TRBJ2-7, is as follows: DSGVTQTPKHLITATGQRVTLRCSPRSGDLSVYWYQQSLDQGLQFLIQYYNGEERAKGNILERFSAQQFPDLHSELNLSSLELGDSALYFCASSLIGQGDHEQYFGPGTRLTVT.